This TCR beta chain derives from a study of T cell repertoires in cytomegalovirus infection. As for the study in general: The authors relied on CMV epitopes, both recently identified HLA-C-restricted and well-studied HLA-B-restricted. Public TCR beta signatures were indicative of both CMV infection and a matching HLA type. Overall study results and limits: HLA-C-restricted, CMV-specific TCR beta clonotypes were dominant ex vivo. There were carriers of CMV plus the relevant HLA, and cumulative public TCR beta family frequency identified them.

TCRdb ran MiXCR on the reads and lists one entry per CDR3 protein. The repertoire holds 20,000 to 25,000 distinct CDR3 sequences, around 40% seen once, with 94% in the top ten. On this clonotype: Its specificity is not known.

The CDR3 is made up of 12 amino acids. The V gene's germline CDR1 is SNHLY and CDR2 FYNNEI. Trimming cost V 11 bases and J 1 base, with 12 bases left between them. The TCR sequence derives from a human donor in good health (CMV status not recorded). Some clones in this sample may be carry-over from other donors' samples. The sequenced sample was CD8+ T cells from cultured PBMCs, obtained from culture after CMV antigen stimulation. The rearrangement links TRBV2 to TRBJ2-7; no clear D gene. CDR3 sequence (DNA): TGTGCCGGCGAGGCCCTTTCCTACGAGCAGTACTTC. Encoded protein: CAGEALSYEQYF.